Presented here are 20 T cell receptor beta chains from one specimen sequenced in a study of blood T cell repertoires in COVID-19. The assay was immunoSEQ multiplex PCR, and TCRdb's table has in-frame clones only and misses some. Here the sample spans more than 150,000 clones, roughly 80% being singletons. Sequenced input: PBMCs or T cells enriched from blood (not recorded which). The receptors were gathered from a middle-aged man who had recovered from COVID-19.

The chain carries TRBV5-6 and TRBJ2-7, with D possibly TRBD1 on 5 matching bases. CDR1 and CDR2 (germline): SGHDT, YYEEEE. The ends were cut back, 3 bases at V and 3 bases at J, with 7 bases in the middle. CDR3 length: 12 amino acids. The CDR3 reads CASSSQGYEQYV. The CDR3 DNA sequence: TGTGCCAGCAGCTCTCAGGGCTACGAGCAGTACGTC.

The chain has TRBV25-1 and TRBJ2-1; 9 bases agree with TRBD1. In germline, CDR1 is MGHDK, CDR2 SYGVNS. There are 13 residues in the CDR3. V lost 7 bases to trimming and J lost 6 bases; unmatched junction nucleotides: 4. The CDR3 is CASTGTGPNEQFF. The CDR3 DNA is TGTGCCAGCACCGGGACAGGGCCCAATGAGCAGTTCTTC. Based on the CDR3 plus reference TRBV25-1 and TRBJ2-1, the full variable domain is EADIYQTPRYLVIGTGKKITLECSQTMGHDKMYWYQQDPGMELHLIHYSYGVNSTEKGDLSSESTVSRIRTEHFPLTLESARPSHTSQYLCASTGTGPNEQFFGPGTRLTVL.

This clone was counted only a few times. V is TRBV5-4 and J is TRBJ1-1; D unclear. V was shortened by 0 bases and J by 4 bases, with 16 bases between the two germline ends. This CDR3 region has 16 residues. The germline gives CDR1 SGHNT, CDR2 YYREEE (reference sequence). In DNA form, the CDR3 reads TGTGCCAGCAGCTTGGGCCTCCTCGACGGGATCACTGAAGCTTTCTTT. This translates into CASSLGLLDGITEAFF.

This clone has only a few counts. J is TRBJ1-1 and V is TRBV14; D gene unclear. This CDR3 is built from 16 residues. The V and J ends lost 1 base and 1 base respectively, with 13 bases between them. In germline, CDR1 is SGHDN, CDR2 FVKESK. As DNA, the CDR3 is TGTGCCAGCAGCCAAGTCGGGGTTCTGAGGAACACTGAAGCTTTCTTT. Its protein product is CASSQVGVLRNTEAFF.

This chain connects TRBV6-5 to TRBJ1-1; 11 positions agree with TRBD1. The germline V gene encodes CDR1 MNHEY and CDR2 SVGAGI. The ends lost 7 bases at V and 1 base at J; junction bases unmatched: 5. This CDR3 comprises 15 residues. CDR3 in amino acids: CASIPGQGGNTEAFF. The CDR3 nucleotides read TGTGCCAGCATTCCGGGACAGGGGGGGAACACTGAAGCTTTCTTT.

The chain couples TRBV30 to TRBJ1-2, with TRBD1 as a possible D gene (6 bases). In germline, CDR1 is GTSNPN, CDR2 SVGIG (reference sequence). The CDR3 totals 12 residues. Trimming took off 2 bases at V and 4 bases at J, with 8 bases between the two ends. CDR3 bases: TGTGCCTGGAGTCGGACAGTCTATGGCTACACCTTC. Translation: CAWSRTVYGYTF. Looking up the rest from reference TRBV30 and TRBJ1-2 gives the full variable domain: SQTIHQWPATLVQPVGSPLSLECTVEGTSNPNLYWYRQAAGRGLQLLFYSVGIGQISSEVPQNLSASRPQDRQFILSSKKLLLSDSGFYLCAWSRTVYGYTFGSGTRLTVV.

The CDR3 sequence: CASSRQTGYFSNQPQHF. CDR3 DNA sequence: TGCGCCAGCAGCCGTCAAACAGGGTACTTTAGCAATCAGCCCCAGCATTTT. The chain combines TRBV4-1 with TRBJ1-5; tentative D call: TRBD1 (6 bases). The germline CDR1 and CDR2 sequences are MGHRA and YSYEKL. This CDR3 contains 17 residues. The V end was cut by 4 bases, the J end by 0 bases, with 16 bases between.

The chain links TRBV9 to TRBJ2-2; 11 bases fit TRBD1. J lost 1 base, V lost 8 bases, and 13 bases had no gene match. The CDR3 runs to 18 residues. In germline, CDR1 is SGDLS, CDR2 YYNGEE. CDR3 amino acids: CASLGTGGIRKNTGELFF. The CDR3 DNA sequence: TGTGCCAGTCTCGGGACAGGGGGTATACGTAAGAACACCGGGGAGCTGTTTTTT. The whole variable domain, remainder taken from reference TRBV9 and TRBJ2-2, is DSGVTQTPKHLITATGQRVTLRCSPRSGDLSVYWYQQSLDQGLQFLIQYYNGEERAKGNILERFSAQQFPDLHSELNLSSLELGDSALYFCASLGTGGIRKNTGELFFGEGSRLTVL.

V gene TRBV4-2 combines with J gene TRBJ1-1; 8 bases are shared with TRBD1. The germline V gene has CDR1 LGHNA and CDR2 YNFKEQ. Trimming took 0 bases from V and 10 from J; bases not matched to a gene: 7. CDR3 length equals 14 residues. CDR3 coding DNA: TGTGCCAGCAGCCAAGAAACAGGGGGAAGCCGAGCTTTCTTT. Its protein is CASSQETGGSRAFF.

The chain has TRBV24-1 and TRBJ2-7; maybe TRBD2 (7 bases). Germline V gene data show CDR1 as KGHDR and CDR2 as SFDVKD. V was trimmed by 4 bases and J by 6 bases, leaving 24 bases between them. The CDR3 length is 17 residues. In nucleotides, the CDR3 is TGTGCCACCAGTGACCCGGGAGGCCCTGGCTTAGGGGGCGAGCAGTACTTC. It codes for CATSDPGGPGLGGEQYF.

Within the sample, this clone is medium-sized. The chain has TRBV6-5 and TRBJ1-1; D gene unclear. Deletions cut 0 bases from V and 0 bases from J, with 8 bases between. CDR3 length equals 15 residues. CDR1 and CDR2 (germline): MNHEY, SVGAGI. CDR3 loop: CASSYSGGVNTEAFF. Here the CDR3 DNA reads TGTGCCAGCAGTTACTCGGGTGGAGTGAACACTGAAGCTTTCTTT.

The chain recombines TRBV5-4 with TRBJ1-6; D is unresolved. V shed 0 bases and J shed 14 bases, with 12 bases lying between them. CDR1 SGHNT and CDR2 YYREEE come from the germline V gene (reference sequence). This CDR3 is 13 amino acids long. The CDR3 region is CASSLDREATLHF. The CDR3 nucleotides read TGTGCCAGCAGCTTGGACCGCGAAGCCACCCTCCACTTT.

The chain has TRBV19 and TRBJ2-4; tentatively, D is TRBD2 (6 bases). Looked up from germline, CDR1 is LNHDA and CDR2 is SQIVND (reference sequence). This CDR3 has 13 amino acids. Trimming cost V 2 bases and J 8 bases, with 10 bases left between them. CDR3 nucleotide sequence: TGTGCCAGTAGTATATATTGGGGGGACATTCAGTACTTC. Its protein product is CASSIYWGDIQYF.

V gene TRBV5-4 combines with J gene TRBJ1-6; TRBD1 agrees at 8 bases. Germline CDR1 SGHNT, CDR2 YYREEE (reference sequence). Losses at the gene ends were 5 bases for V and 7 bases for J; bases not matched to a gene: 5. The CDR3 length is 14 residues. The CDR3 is CASSPRQGNSPLHF. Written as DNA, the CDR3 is TGTGCCAGCAGTCCACGACAGGGGAATTCACCCCTCCACTTT.

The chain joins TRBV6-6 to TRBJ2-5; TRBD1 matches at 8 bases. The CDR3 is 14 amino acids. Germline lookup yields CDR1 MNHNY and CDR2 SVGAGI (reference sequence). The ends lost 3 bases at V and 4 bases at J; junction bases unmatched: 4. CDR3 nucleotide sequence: TGTGCCAGCAGTTATGCAGGGGGCGGAGAGACCCAGTACTTC. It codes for CASSYAGGGETQYF.

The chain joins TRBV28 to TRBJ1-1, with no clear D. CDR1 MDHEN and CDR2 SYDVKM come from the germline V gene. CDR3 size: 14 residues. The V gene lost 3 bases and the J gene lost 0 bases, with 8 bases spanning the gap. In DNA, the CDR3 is TGTGCCAGCAGTTTGCGCCAGGTGAACACTGAAGCTTTCTTT. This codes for CASSLRQVNTEAFF. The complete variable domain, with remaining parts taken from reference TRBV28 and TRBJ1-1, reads DVKVTQSSRYLVKRTGEKVFLECVQDMDHENMFWYRQDPGLGLRLIYFSYDVKMKEKGDIPEGYSVSREKKERFSLILESASTNQTSMYLCASSLRQVNTEAFFGQGTRLTVV.

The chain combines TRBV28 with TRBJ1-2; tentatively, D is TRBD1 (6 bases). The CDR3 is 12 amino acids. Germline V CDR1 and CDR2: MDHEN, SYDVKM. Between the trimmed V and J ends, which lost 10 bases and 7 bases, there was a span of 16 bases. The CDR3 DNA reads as TGTGCCACCATCCACGGGGGGCGTGGCTACACCTTC. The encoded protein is CATIHGGRGYTF.

Written as DNA, the CDR3 is TGTGCCAGCAGTCCCCCGGGACAGTCTCAAGAGACCCAGTACTTC. Translation gives CASSPPGQSQETQYF. J is TRBJ2-5 and V is TRBV6-2 or TRBV6-3, with 7 bases identical to TRBD1. Germline values: CDR1 MNHEY, CDR2 SVGEGT. Losses at the gene ends were 5 bases for V and 2 bases for J; bases not matched to a gene: 8. The CDR3 is 15 amino acids.

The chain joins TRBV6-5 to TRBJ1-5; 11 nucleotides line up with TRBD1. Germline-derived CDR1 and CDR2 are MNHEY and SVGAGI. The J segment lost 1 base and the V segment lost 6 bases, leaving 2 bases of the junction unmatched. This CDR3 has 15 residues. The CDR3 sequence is CASRRDRGSNQPQHF. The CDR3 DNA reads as TGTGCCAGCAGGAGGGACAGGGGGAGCAATCAGCCCCAGCATTTT.

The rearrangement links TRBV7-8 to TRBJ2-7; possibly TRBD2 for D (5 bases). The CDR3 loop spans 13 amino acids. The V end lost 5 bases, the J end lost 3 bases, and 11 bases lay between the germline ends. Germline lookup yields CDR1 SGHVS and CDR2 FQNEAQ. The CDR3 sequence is CASSRGLLYEQYF. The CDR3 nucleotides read TGTGCCAGCAGCCGAGGACTCCTCTACGAGCAGTACTTC.